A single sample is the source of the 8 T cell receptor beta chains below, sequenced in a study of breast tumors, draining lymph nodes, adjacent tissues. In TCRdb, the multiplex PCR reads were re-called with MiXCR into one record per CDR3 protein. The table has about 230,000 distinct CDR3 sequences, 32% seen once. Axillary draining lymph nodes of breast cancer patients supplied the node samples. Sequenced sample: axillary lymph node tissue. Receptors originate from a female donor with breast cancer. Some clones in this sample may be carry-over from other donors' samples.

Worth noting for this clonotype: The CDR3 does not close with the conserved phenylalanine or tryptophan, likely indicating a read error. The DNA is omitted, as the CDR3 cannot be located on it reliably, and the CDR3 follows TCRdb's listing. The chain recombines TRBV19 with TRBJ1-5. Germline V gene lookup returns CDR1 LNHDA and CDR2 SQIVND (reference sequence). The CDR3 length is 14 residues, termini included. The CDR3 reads CASSPQDTNQPQLC.

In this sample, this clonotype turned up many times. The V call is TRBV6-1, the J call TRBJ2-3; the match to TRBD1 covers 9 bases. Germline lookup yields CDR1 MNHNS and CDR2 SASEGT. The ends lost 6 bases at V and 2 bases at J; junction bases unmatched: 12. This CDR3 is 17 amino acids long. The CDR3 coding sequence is TGTGCCAGCAGCTTGGGACAGGGCCCGTCCATCACAGATACGCAGTATTTT. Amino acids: CASSLGQGPSITDTQYF.

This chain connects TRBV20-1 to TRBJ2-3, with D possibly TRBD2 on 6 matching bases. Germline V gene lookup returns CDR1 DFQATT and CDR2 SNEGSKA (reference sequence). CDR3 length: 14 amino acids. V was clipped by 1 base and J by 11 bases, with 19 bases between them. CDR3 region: CSARGAGGYNEQYF. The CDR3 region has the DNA TGCAGTGCTAGAGGAGCGGGTGGCTACAATGAGCAGTATTTT.

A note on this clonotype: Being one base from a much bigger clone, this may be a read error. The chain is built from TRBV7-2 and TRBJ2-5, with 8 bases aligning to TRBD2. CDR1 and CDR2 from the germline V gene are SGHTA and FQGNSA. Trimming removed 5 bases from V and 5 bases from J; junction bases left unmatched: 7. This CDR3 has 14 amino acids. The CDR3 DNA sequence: TGTGCCAGCAGCACCGGGGGGGGGGTTGAGACCCAGTACTTC. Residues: CASSTGGGVETQYF.

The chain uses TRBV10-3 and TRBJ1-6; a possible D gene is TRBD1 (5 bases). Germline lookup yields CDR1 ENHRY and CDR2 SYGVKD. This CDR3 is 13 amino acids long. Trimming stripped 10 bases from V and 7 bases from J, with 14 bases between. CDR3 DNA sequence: TGTGCCAGCAGGGAGTCCTCGAATTCACCCCTCCACTTT. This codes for CASRESSNSPLHF.

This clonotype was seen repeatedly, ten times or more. The CDR3 nucleotides read TGTGCCAGCAGCCTTAGCGGAAACATTCAGTACTTC. It codes for CASSLSGNIQYF. V usage is TRBV11-2 and J usage is TRBJ2-4; a possible D gene is TRBD2 (6 bases). Germline V gene data show CDR1 as SGHAT and CDR2 as FQNNGV. The CDR3 runs to 12 residues. V was clipped by 5 bases and J by 6 bases, with 8 bases between them. Looking up the rest from reference TRBV11-2 and TRBJ2-4 gives the full variable domain: EAGVAQSPRYKIIEKRQSVAFWCNPISGHATLYWYQQILGQGPKLLIQFQNNGVVDDSQLPKDRFSAERLKGVDSTLKIQPAKLEDSAVYLCASSLSGNIQYFGAGTRLSVL.

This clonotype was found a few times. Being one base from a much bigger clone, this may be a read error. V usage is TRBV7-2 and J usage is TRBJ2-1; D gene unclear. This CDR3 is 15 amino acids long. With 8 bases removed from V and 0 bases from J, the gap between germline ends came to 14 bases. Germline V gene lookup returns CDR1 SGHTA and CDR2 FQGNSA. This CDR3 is CASGQIPGSYNEQFF. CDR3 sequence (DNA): TGTGCCAGCGGCCAAATCCCTGGCTCCTACAATGAGCAGTTCTTC.

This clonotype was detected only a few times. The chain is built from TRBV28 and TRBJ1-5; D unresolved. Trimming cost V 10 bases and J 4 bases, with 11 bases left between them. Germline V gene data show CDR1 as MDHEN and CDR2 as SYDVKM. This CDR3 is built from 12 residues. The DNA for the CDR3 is TGTGCCACCTACAGCGGGAATCAGCCCCAGCATTTT. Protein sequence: CATYSGNQPQHF.